This TCR beta chain originates from a study of blood T cell repertoires in COVID-19. Study-level information: The origin of the acute and convalescent COVID-19 samples was the United States, Italy and Spain. PBMCs, B-cell-depleted T cells, or T cells provided the cDNA or gDNA that made up the material.

Under the authors' procedure: The authors estimated nucleated cell counts from reference gene primer amplification. Profiled with immunoSEQ multiplex PCR; TCRdb holds only in-frame clones, not every one. Clone size and the V and J calls come from that table; the DNA yielded D and trimming. Seen here are 250,000 to 300,000 clones, 85% to 90% observed once, and the top ten hold about 4%. Germline V CDR1 and CDR2: LNHDA, SQIVND (reference sequence). V shed 6 bases, J shed 8 bases, and the junction held 11 bases outside the gene matches. The CDR3 covers 15 residues. The chain carries TRBV19 and TRBJ2-1, with TRBD1 matching 9 bases. The source material was peripheral blood. This TCR was recovered from a woman aged 40 to 50 with acute or convalescent COVID-19. The CDR3 region is CASSRRRQGVDEQFF. The DNA for the CDR3 is TGTGCCAGTAGCCGCCGCAGACAGGGGGTAGATGAGCAGTTCTTC.